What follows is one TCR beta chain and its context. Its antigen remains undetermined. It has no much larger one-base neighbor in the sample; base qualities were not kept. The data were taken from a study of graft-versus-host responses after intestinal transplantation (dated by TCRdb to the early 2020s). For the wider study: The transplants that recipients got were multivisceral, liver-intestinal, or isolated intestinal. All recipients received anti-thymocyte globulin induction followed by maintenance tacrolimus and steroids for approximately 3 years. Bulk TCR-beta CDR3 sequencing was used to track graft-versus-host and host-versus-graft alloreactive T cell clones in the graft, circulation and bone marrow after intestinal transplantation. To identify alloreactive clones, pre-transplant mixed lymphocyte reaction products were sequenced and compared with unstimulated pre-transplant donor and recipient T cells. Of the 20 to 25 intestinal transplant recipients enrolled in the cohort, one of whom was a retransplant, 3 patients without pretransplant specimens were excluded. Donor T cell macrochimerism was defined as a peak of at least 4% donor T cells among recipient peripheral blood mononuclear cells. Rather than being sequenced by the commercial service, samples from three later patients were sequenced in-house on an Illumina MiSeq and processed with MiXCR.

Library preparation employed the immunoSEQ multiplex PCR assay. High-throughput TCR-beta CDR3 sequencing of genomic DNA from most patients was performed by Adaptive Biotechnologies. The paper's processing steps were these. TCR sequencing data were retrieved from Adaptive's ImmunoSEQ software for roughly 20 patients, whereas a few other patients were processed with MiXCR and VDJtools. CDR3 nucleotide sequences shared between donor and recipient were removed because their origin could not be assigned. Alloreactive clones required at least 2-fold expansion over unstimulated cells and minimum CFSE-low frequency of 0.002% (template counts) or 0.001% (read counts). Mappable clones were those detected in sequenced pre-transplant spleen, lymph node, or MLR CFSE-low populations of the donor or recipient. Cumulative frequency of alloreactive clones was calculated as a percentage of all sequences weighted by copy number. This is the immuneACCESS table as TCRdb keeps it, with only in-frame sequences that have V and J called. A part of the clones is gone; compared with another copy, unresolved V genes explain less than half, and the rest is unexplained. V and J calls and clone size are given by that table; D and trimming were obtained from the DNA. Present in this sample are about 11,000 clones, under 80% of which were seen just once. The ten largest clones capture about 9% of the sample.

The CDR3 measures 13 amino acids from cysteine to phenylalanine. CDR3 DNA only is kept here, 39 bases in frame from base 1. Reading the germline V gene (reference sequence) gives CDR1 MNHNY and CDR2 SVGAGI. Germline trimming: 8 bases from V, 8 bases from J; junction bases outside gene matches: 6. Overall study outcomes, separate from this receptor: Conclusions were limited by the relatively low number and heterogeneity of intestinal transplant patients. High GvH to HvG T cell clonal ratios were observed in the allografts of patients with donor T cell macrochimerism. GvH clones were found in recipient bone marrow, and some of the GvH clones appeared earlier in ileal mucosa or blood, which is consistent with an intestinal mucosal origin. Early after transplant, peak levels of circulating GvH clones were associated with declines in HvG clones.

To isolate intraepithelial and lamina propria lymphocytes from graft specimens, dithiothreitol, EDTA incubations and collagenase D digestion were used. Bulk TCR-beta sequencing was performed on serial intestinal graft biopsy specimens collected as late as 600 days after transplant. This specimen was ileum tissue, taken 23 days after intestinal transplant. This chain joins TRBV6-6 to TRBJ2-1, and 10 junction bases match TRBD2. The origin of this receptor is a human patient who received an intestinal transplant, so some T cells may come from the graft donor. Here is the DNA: TGTGCCAGCCGGCTAGCGGGAGAGGATGAGCAGTTCTTC. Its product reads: CASRLAGEDEQFF.